This T cell receptor beta chain stems from a study of response to subunit inactivated influenza vaccine. Germline CDR1 MNHNS, CDR2 SASEGT. V was pared by 5 bases and J by 7 bases, with 17 bases of the junction left unmatched. This CDR3 is 16 amino acids long. TCRdb called the RT-PCR reads again in MiXCR, with one record for every CDR3 protein. The sample has about 620,000 distinct CDR3 sequences; about 11% are singletons. This clonotype has ten or more counts. This same sample was also part of a study on T cells expressing NK-cell markers. That source notes: For TCR beta, cDNA was produced by 5'RACE template switching with UMIs. Sorted CD3+CD56-NKG2C+, CD3+CD56+NKG2C+ and CD3+CD56+NKG2C- T cells supplied the TCR beta repertoires.

Sequenced here: PBMCs from blood, sampled on the day of vaccination. The source of this sequence is a man in his forties or fifties who received an inactivated influenza vaccine. This chain joins TRBV6-1 and TRBJ2-7, with 7 nucleotides matching TRBD2. This CDR3 reads CASSSGLGRVMREQYF. The CDR3 region has the DNA TGTGCCAGCAGTAGCGGACTAGGGCGGGTTATGAGGGAGCAGTACTTC.